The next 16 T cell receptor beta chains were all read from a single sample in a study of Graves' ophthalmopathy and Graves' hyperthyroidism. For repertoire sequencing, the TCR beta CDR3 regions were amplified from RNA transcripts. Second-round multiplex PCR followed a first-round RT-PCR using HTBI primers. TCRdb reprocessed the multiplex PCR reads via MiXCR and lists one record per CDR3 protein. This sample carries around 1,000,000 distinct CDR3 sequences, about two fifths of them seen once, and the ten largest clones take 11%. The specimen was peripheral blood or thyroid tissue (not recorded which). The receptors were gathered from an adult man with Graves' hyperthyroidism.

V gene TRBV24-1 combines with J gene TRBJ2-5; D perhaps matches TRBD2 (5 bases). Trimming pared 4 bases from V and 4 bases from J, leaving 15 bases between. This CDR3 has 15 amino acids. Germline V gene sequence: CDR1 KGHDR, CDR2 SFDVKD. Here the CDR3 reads CATSDPAGPGETQYF. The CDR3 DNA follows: TGTGCCACCAGTGACCCCGCGGGCCCGGGAGAGACCCAGTACTTC.

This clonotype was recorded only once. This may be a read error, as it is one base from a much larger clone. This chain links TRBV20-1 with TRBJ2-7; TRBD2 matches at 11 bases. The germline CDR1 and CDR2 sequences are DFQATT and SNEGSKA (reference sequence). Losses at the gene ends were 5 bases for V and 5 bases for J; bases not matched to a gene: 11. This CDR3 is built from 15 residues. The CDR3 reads CSAAAASGRSDEQYF. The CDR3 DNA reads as TGCAGTGCTGCGGCCGCTAGCGGGAGGTCGGACGAGCAGTACTTC.

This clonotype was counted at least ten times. The CDR3 nucleotides read TGCGCCAGCAGCGTGGGACAGGGGCTACGTGGCTACACCTTC. It encodes CASSVGQGLRGYTF. V is TRBV5-1 and J is TRBJ1-2; 10 nucleotides agree with TRBD1. CDR1 and CDR2 from the germline V gene are SGHRS and YFSETQ. Trimming cost V 4 bases and J 7 bases; bases outside gene matches: 7. The length of the CDR3 is 14 residues. The full variable domain, with the rest looked up from reference TRBV5-1 and TRBJ1-2, is KAGVTQTPRYLIKTRGQQVTLSCSPISGHRSVSWYQQTPGQGLQFLFEYFSETQRNKGNFPGRFSGRQFSNSRSEMNVSTLELGDSALYLCASSVGQGLRGYTFGSGTRLTVV.

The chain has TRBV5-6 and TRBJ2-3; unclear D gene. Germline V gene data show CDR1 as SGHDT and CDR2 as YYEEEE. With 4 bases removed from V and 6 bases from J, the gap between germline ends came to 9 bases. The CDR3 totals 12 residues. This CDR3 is CASSDGGDTQYF. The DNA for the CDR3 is TGTGCCAGCAGCGATGGTGGTGATACGCAGTATTTT.

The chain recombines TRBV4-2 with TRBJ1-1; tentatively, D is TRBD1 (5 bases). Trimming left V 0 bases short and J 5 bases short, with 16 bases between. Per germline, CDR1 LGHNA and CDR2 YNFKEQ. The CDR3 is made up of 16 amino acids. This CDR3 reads CASSQEREGRGTEAFF. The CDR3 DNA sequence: TGTGCCAGCAGCCAAGAAAGGGAGGGGAGAGGGACTGAAGCTTTCTTT.

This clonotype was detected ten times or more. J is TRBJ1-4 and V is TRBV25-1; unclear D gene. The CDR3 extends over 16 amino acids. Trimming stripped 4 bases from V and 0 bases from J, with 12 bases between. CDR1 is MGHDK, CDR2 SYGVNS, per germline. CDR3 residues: CASSGGQGATNEKLFF. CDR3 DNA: TGTGCCAGCAGTGGAGGCCAAGGAGCAACTAATGAAAAACTGTTTTTT.

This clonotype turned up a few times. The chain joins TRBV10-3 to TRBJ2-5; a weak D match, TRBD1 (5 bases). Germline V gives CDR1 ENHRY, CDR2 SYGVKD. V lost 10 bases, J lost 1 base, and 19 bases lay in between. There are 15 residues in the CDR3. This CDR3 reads CASTYLTDSQETQYF. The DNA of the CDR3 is TGTGCCAGCACCTACCTGACCGACAGCCAAGAGACCCAGTACTTC.

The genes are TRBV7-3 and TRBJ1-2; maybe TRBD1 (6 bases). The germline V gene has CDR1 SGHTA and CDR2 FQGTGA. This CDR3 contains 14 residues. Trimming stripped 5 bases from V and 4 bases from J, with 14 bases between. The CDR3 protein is CASSIAQGVYGYTF. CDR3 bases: TGTGCCAGCAGCATAGCACAGGGTGTCTATGGCTACACCTTC.

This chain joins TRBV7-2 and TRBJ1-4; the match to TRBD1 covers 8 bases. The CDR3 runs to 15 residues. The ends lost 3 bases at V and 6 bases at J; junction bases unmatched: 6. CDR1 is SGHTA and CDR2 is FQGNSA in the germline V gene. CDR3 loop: CASSFGQGRHEKLFF. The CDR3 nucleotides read TGTGCCAGCAGCTTCGGACAGGGACGGCATGAAAAACTGTTTTTT.

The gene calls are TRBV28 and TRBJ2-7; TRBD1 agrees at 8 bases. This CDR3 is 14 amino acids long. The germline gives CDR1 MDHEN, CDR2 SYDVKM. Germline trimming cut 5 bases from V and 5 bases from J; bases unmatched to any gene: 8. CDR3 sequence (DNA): TGTGCCAGCAGTGTGGACAGGGAATCTCACGAGCAGTACTTC. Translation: CASSVDRESHEQYF.

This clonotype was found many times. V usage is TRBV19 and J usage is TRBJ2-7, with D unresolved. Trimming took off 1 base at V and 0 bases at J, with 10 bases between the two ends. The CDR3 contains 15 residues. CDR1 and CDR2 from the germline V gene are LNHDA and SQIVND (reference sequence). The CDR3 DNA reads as TGTGCCAGTAGTATAGTGGCTGGAGACTCCTACGAGCAGTACTTC. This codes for CASSIVAGDSYEQYF.

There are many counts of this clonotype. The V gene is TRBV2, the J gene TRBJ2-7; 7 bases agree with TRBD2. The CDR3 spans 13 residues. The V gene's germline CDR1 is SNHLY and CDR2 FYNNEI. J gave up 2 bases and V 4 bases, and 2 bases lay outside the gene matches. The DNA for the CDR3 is TGTGCCAGCAGTGGCGGGAGTACCTACGAGCAGTACTTC. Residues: CASSGGSTYEQYF.

CDR3 sequence: CSVPGTGVQAQHF. The CDR3 coding sequence is TGCAGTGTCCCGGGGACAGGGGTCCAGGCCCAGCATTTT. The rearrangement links TRBV20-1 to TRBJ1-5; 10 bases line up with TRBD1. Germline CDR1 is DFQATT and CDR2 is SNEGSKA (reference sequence). Trimming cost V 7 bases and J 11 bases; bases outside gene matches: 11. CDR3 length: 13 amino acids.

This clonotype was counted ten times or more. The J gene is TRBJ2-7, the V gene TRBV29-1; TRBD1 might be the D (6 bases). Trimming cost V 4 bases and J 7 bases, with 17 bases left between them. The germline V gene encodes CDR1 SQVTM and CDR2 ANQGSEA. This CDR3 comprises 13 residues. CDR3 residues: CSVGQDVLEEQYF. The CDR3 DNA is TGCAGCGTTGGACAGGACGTACTGGAGGAGCAGTACTTC.

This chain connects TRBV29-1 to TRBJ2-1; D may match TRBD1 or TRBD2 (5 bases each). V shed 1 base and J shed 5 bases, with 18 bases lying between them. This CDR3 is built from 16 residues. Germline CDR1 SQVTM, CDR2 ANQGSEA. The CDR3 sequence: CSVEGGRSWGNNEQFF. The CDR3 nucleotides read TGCAGCGTTGAAGGGGGCCGAAGCTGGGGGAACAATGAGCAGTTCTTC.

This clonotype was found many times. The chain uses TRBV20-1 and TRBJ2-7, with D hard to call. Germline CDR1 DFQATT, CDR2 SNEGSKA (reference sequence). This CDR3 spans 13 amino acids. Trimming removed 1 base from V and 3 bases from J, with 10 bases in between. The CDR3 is CSARVAANYEQYF. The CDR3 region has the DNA TGCAGTGCTAGAGTGGCAGCGAACTACGAGCAGTACTTC.